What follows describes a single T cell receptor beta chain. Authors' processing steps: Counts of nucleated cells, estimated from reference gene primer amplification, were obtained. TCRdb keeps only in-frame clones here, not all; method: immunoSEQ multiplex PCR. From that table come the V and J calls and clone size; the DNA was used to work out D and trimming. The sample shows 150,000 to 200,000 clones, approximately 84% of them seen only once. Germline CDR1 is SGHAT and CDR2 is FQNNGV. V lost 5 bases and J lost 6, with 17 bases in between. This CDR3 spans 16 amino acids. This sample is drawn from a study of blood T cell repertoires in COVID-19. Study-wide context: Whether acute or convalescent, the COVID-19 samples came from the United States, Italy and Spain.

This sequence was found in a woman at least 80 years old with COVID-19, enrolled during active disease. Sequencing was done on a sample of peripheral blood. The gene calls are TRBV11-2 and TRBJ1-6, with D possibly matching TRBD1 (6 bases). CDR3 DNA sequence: TGTGCCAGCAGCCAAACAGGGTGGAATCCTAATTCACCCCTCCACTTT. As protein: CASSQTGWNPNSPLHF. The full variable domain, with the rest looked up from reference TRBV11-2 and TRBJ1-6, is EAGVAQSPRYKIIEKRQSVAFWCNPISGHATLYWYQQILGQGPKLLIQFQNNGVVDDSQLPKDRFSAERLKGVDSTLKIQPAKLEDSAVYLCASSQTGWNPNSPLHFGNGTRLTVT.